Sequencing of this T cell receptor (beta chain) was carried out in a study of beta chain features in type 1 diabetes. Regarding the study as a whole: In every one of the four CD4+ subsets, TCRB CDR3s were moderately but significantly shorter in Type 1 diabetes patients. Among type 1 diabetes patients, VDJ junctions had fewer insertions and more deletions. Researchers caution that PCR might favor shorter templates, equally among patients and controls.

The authors reverse transcribed all of the isolated RNA, so sequencing captured expressed TCRB transcripts. The average read count of naive, central memory and regulatory T cell samples was around 3.8 million. The method was immunoSEQ multiplex PCR; TCRdb's version includes in-frame clones alone and lacks a portion of them. The sample contains roughly 220,000 clones, 16% of which appear only once. Staining for CD45RO/CCR7/CD25/CD127/CD95/CD27 allowed sorting of CD4+ naive, central memory, regulatory and stem cell-like memory cells. This clone was seen a handful of times. Its antigen is currently unknown. The V end was cut by 6 bases, the J end by 4 bases, with 16 bases between. Germline V gene lookup returns CDR1 SQVTM and CDR2 ANQGSEA. The CDR3 is 14 residues long.

This clonotype was sampled from a man aged 25 to 40 with type 1 diabetes. The sequencing input was naive CD4+ T cells from blood. The rearrangement links TRBV29-1 to TRBJ2-1; D assignment may be TRBD1 or TRBD2 (5 bases each). CDR3 sequence: CSVPGTVKYNEQFF. The CDR3 DNA sequence: TGCAGCGTACCAGGGACCGTAAAATACAATGAGCAGTTCTTC.